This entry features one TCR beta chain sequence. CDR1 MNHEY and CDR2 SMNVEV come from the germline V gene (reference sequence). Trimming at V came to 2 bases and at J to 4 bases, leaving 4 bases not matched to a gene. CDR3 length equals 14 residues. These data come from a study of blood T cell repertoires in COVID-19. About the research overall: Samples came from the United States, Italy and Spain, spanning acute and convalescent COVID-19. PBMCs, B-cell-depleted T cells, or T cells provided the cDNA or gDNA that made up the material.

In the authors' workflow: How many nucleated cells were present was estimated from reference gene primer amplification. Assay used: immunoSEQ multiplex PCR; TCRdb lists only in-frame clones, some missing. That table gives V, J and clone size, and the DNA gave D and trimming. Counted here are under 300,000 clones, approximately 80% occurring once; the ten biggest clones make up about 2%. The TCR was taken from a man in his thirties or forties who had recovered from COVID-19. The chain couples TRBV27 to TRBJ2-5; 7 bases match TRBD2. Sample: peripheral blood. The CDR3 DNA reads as TGTGCCAGCAGTTTACGCTGGGAGGGAGAGACCCAGTACTTC. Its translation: CASSLRWEGETQYF.